The 27 T cell receptor beta chains below all came from one sample that was sequenced in a study of blood T cell repertoires in COVID-19. Clones were read by immunoSEQ multiplex PCR, and TCRdb kept only the in-frame ones, dropping some. Here the sample spans about 56,000 clones, 80% to 90% being singletons. Material: peripheral blood. The receptors stem from a woman over 75 with acute or convalescent COVID-19.

The chain carries TRBV5-4 and TRBJ2-5, with 9 bases lining up with TRBD1. Germline V CDR1 and CDR2: SGHNT, YYREEE (reference sequence). The CDR3 length is 14 residues. The V gene end was trimmed by 4 bases and the J gene end by 4 bases; junction bases not matched to a gene: 5. This CDR3 is CASSGGQGRETQYF. As DNA, the CDR3 is TGTGCCAGCAGCGGGGGACAGGGAAGAGAGACCCAGTACTTC.

The chain combines TRBV5-1 with TRBJ1-1; D call uncertain. This CDR3 spans 14 amino acids. V lost 4 bases and J 6 bases, leaving 16 bases between the germline ends. CDR1 is SGHRS and CDR2 is YFSETQ in the germline V gene. CDR3 in DNA: TGCGCCAGCAGCGGCGGGCCCCGTAGCGCTGAAGCTTTCTTT. Protein product: CASSGGPRSAEAFF.

This chain uses TRBV6-1 with TRBJ1-1; D not resolved. The V gene's germline CDR1 is MNHNS and CDR2 SASEGT. The CDR3 loop spans 12 amino acids. The V end was cut by 2 bases, the J end by 11 bases, with 12 bases between. CDR3 nucleotides: TGTGCCAGCAGTGAACGATCCTCGGAGGCTTTCTTT. Amino acids: CASSERSSEAFF.

The chain carries TRBV19 and TRBJ1-1, with D uncertain. The length of the CDR3 is 13 residues. The V and J ends lost 8 bases and 6 bases respectively, with 16 bases between them. Germline V gene lookup returns CDR1 LNHDA and CDR2 SQIVND (reference sequence). CDR3 DNA: TGTGCCAGTGGGCGGGGTAATATGGCTGAAGCTTTCTTT. This translates into CASGRGNMAEAFF. The variable domain in full, with the rest retrieved from reference TRBV19 and TRBJ1-1, is DGGITQSPKYLFRKEGQNVTLSCEQNLNHDAMYWYRQDPGQGLRLIYYSQIVNDFQKGDIAEGYSVSREKKESFPLTVTSAQKNPTAFYLCASGRGNMAEAFFGQGTRLTVV.

CDR3 nucleotide sequence: TGTGCCAGCTCACCACCGACAGGGAATTACAATGAGCAGTTCTTC. Encoded protein: CASSPPTGNYNEQFF. V gene TRBV18 combines with J gene TRBJ2-1; 7 positions agree with TRBD1. Looked up from germline, CDR1 is KGHSH and CDR2 is LQKENI. The V gene end was trimmed by 0 bases and the J gene end by 4 bases; junction bases not matched to a gene: 3. The CDR3 runs to 15 residues.

The chain links TRBV5-1 to TRBJ1-3, with D perhaps TRBD1 (6 bases). In germline, CDR1 is SGHRS, CDR2 YFSETQ. The CDR3 covers 15 residues. V lost 3 bases to trimming and J lost 0 bases, with 10 bases between them. CDR3 nucleotide sequence: TGCGCCAGCAGCTCGGGACAAACCTCTGGAAACACCATATATTTT. It encodes CASSSGQTSGNTIYF.

This chain uses TRBV6-5 with TRBJ1-1; 7 nucleotides agree with TRBD1. CDR1 and CDR2 from the germline V gene are MNHEY and SVGAGI. The V gene end was trimmed by 5 bases and the J gene end by 11 bases; junction bases not matched to a gene: 17. The CDR3 is 15 residues long. The CDR3 region has the DNA TGTGCCAGCAGTAGGATAACAGGGGAGAGGAGTTGGGCTTTCTTT. Protein: CASSRITGERSWAFF.

This chain joins TRBV7-6 and TRBJ2-2; 9 nucleotides agree with TRBD1. Germline V gene lookup returns CDR1 SGHVS and CDR2 FNYEAQ. V lost 3 bases, J lost 5 bases, and 10 bases stayed unmatched. The CDR3 runs 17 residues. CDR3 in DNA: TGTGCCAGCAGCTTCCCGACCGGGACAGGGTGGACCGGGGAGCTGTTTTTT. It is translated as CASSFPTGTGWTGELFF.

This clone was counted a few times. CDR3 nucleotide sequence: TGTGCCAGCAGGGACAGGGGGGTAGGAGCTTTCTTT. This gives the protein CASRDRGVGAFF. The J gene is TRBJ1-1, the V gene TRBV6-5; 10 nucleotides align to TRBD1. Germline trimming cut 6 bases from V and 10 bases from J; bases unmatched to any gene: 5. Germline loops: CDR1 MNHEY, CDR2 SVGAGI. This CDR3 has 12 residues.

In regard to this clone: Mismatch with germline at one junction end may stem from a read error. The chain carries TRBV19 and TRBJ1-1, with D possibly being TRBD1 (6 bases). Looked up from germline, CDR1 is LNHDA and CDR2 is SQIVND (reference sequence). The CDR3 extends over 15 amino acids. CDR3 residues: CASSITGTTNAEAFF. The DNA for the CDR3 is TGTGCCAGTAGTATTACCGGGACAACGAACGCTGAAGCTTTCTTT.

This clone is judged large (0.1 to 1%). The chain recombines TRBV6-5 with TRBJ2-5; perhaps TRBD2 as D (6 bases). The CDR3 has 15 amino acids. V lost 0 bases and J 7 bases, leaving 15 bases between the germline ends. Germline V gene data show CDR1 as MNHEY and CDR2 as SVGAGI. The CDR3 DNA is TGTGCCAGCAGTTACTCCCAGGCGGGATTGGGGACCCAGTACTTC. Protein product: CASSYSQAGLGTQYF.

Here the CDR3 reads CASSPGGLGAFF. DNA for the CDR3: TGTGCCAGCAGCCCCGGGGGGCTAGGAGCTTTCTTT. This chain connects TRBV6-5 to TRBJ1-1, with a weak D call TRBD1 (6 bases). The germline V and J ends were trimmed by 6 bases and 10 bases, with 15 bases remaining between them. This CDR3 has 12 amino acids. The V gene's germline CDR1 is MNHEY and CDR2 SVGAGI.

The genes are TRBV3-1 (or the pseudogene TRBV3-2) and TRBJ1-6, with TRBD1 matching over 7 bases. V was pared by 4 bases and J by 7 bases, with 4 bases of the junction left unmatched. Germline V CDR1 and CDR2: LGHDT, YNNKEL (reference sequence). This CDR3 comprises 14 residues. CDR3 nucleotide sequence: TGTGCCAGCAGCCCCGGGACAGAAAATTCACCCCTCCACTTT. Translation gives CASSPGTENSPLHF.

This rearrangement joins TRBV2 to TRBJ2-5; TRBD2 matches 7 bases. CDR3 size: 13 residues. CDR1 and CDR2 (germline): SNHLY, FYNNEI. The junction had 6 bases not matched to a gene; V was cut back by 6 bases and J by 5 bases. For the CDR3, the DNA is TGTGCCAGCAGAGCGGGACTCCTGGAGACCCAGTACTTC. This translates into CASRAGLLETQYF.

This clone was recorded once. V and J are TRBV7-8 and TRBJ1-5, with TRBD1 as a possible D gene (6 bases). CDR1 is SGHVS and CDR2 is FQNEAQ in the germline V gene. The germline V and J ends were trimmed by 5 bases and 1 base, with 15 bases remaining between them. This CDR3 is 16 amino acids long. The CDR3 loop reads CASSPTGLGSNQPQHF. Here the CDR3 DNA reads TGTGCCAGCAGCCCGACAGGCCTAGGGAGCAATCAGCCCCAGCATTTT.

The chain is built from TRBV5-4 and TRBJ2-2; 8 bases map to TRBD2. There are 16 residues in the CDR3. CDR1 SGHNT and CDR2 YYREEE come from the germline V gene (reference sequence). Trimming at V came to 0 bases and at J to 7 bases, leaving 8 bases not matched to a gene. CDR3 sequence reads: CASSLGGLAFGGELFF. The CDR3 DNA reads as TGTGCCAGCAGCTTGGGTGGACTAGCTTTCGGCGGGGAGCTGTTTTTT. The full variable domain, its missing parts supplied by reference TRBV5-4 and TRBJ2-2, is ETGVTQSPTHLIKTRGQQVTLRCSSQSGHNTVSWYQQALGQGPQFIFQYYREEENGRGNFPPRFSGLQFPNYSSELNVNALELDDSALYLCASSLGGLAFGGELFFGEGSRLTVL.

This chain joins TRBV15 and TRBJ1-5, with 8 nucleotides matching TRBD1. The CDR3 is 17 amino acids. Germline assignment: CDR1 LNHNV and CDR2 YYDKDF (reference sequence). With V trimmed by 0 bases and J by 3 bases, 7 bases remained unmatched. CDR3 protein: CATSRDVSGGYNQPQHF. CDR3 DNA: TGTGCCACCAGCAGAGATGTCTCAGGGGGCTACAATCAGCCCCAGCATTTT.

This clone was seen only a few times. The chain has TRBV7-9 and TRBJ1-5; the D gene is possibly TRBD1 (6 bases). The length of the CDR3 is 15 residues. V lost 7 bases and J 6 bases, leaving 19 bases between the germline ends. Germline CDR1 and CDR2: SEHNR and FQNEAQ (reference sequence). CDR3 DNA: TGTGCCAGCACCCCGAGGGGGTACCTTGGTCAGCCCCAGCATTTT. Its translation is CASTPRGYLGQPQHF.

This clone was counted a few times. The CDR3 region is CASGSSGSQATQYF. The CDR3 DNA reads as TGTGCTAGTGGTTCCTCAGGGTCGCAGGCTACGCAGTATTTT. This rearrangement joins TRBV12-5 to TRBJ2-3; D might be TRBD1 (5 bases). Germline V gene sequence: CDR1 LGHNT, CDR2 FRNRAP. This CDR3 region has 14 residues. Trimming left V 4 bases short and J 8 bases short, with 16 bases between.

This clone was detected only once. This sequence joins TRBV6-5 and TRBJ2-2; 10 bases are a match to TRBD2. Germline V gene lookup returns CDR1 MNHEY and CDR2 SVGAGI. Losses at the gene ends were 7 bases for V and 5 bases for J; bases not matched to a gene: 4. This CDR3 is built from 14 residues. Written as DNA, the CDR3 is TGTGCCAGCACACTAGCGGGGATTACCGGGGAGCTGTTTTTT. Encoded protein: CASTLAGITGELFF.

For the CDR3, the DNA is TGTGCCAGTAGTATAGGTAGCGGGGGCTACAATGAGCAGTTCTTC. Its translation is CASSIGSGGYNEQFF. The chain couples TRBV19 to TRBJ2-1, with 9 bases identical to TRBD2. Per the germline V gene, CDR1 is LNHDA and CDR2 is SQIVND (reference sequence). The CDR3 totals 15 residues. Germline trimming cut 1 base from V and 3 bases from J; bases unmatched to any gene: 1.

The chain combines TRBV30 with TRBJ1-1; D perhaps matches TRBD1 (6 bases). This CDR3 has 14 amino acids. Germline V gene data show CDR1 as GTSNPN and CDR2 as SVGIG (reference sequence). The V end lost 7 bases, the J end lost 6 bases, and 21 bases lay between the germline ends. The CDR3 nucleotides are TGTGCCTCGTATAGGGGGGGCGTGGGTTCTGAAGCTTTCTTT. It yields the protein CASYRGGVGSEAFF.

The rearrangement uses TRBV5-4 and TRBJ1-1; 9 nucleotides agree with TRBD1. This CDR3 is 14 amino acids long. CDR1 and CDR2 (germline): SGHNT, YYREEE (reference sequence). V gave up 1 base and J gave up 6 bases; unmatched junction bases: 4. The CDR3 spells CASSLTGGESEAFF. CDR3 nucleotides: TGTGCCAGCAGCTTGACAGGGGGCGAATCTGAAGCTTTCTTT.

J is TRBJ1-1 and V is TRBV4-1; D is uncertain. The CDR3 contains 15 residues. Germline V gene sequence: CDR1 MGHRA, CDR2 YSYEKL. V was clipped by 0 bases and J by 0 bases, with 8 bases between them. The chain's CDR3 is CASSQEAGLNTEAFF. The CDR3 coding sequence is TGCGCCAGCAGCCAAGAAGCCGGTCTGAACACTGAAGCTTTCTTT.

The V call is TRBV5-6, the J call TRBJ1-2; a possible D gene is TRBD1 (5 bases). The germline V and J ends were trimmed by 0 bases and 5 bases, with 20 bases remaining between them. CDR3 length equals 17 residues. Germline V CDR1 and CDR2: SGHDT, YYEEEE. The CDR3 nucleotides are TGTGCCAGCAGCTTGGATTACAGGAGGGGCTTGTTGTATGGCTACACCTTC. Translation gives CASSLDYRRGLLYGYTF.

This clone was seen only a few times. The V gene is TRBV29-1, the J gene TRBJ2-2; D is perhaps TRBD2 (6 bases). CDR3 length: 12 residues. Germline V gene sequence: CDR1 SQVTM, CDR2 ANQGSEA. V lost 4 bases, J lost 7 bases, and 10 bases lay in between. In DNA, the CDR3 is TGCAGCGTTGGGTCCGGGAGCGGGGAGCTGTTTTTT. It encodes CSVGSGSGELFF.

The chain joins TRBV15 to TRBJ2-5; D possibly corresponds to TRBD2 (7 bases). The CDR3 covers 15 residues. The germline V and J ends were trimmed by 0 bases and 5 bases, with 13 bases remaining between them. Per the germline V gene, CDR1 is LNHNV and CDR2 is YYDKDF (reference sequence). In DNA, the CDR3 is TGTGCCACCAGCAGAGACCCCGGGGGGCTTGAGACCCAGTACTTC. The encoded protein is CATSRDPGGLETQYF. The whole variable domain, remainder taken from reference TRBV15 and TRBJ2-5, is DAMVIQNPRYQVTQFGKPVTLSCSQTLNHNVMYWYQQKSSQAPKLLFHYYDKDFNNEADTPDNFQSRRPNTSFCFLDIRSPGLGDTAMYLCATSRDPGGLETQYFGPGTRLLVL.